These 5 T cell receptor beta chains share one sample of origin, sequenced in a study of blood T cell repertoires in COVID-19. The protocol was immunoSEQ multiplex PCR, while the TCRdb copy is restricted to in-frame clones and leaves out a portion. The data show some 530,000 clones, 70% to 90% seen once. The source material was PBMCs or T cells enriched from blood (not recorded which). The receptors originated from a woman aged 60-75 years who had recovered from COVID-19.

This chain connects TRBV6-1 to TRBJ1-4, with 11 bases identical to TRBD1. The CDR3 is 16 residues long. J gave up 6 bases and V 4 bases, and 7 bases lay outside the gene matches. Germline V gene data show CDR1 as MNHNS and CDR2 as SASEGT. CDR3 DNA: TGTGCCAGCAGTGGGACAGGGGGCGTTTACTATGAAAAACTGTTTTTT. Protein sequence: CASSGTGGVYYEKLFF.

CDR3 residues: CASSSPGSSSYEQYF. The CDR3 bases are TGTGCCAGCAGCTCCCCAGGGTCCAGCTCCTACGAGCAGTACTTC. The chain has TRBV7-6 and TRBJ2-7; weak D call: TRBD1 (5 bases). Germline values: CDR1 SGHVS, CDR2 FNYEAQ. V lost 4 bases, J lost 0 bases, and 13 bases lay in between. The CDR3 covers 15 residues.

The chain uses TRBV6-5 and TRBJ2-7; TRBD1 agrees at 9 bases. From germline, CDR1 is MNHEY and CDR2 SVGAGI. With V trimmed by 7 bases and J by 0 bases, 4 bases remained unmatched. The CDR3 is made up of 14 amino acids. The CDR3: CASTWDRDSYEQYV. The CDR3 DNA reads TGTGCCAGCACTTGGGACAGGGACTCCTACGAGCAGTACGTC.

J is TRBJ1-3 and V is TRBV10-3, with no clear D. The V end was cut by 6 bases, the J end by 0 bases, with 3 bases between. The germline CDR1 and CDR2 sequences are ENHRY and SYGVKD. The CDR3 extends over 12 amino acids. The CDR3 sequence is CAISNSGNTIYF. CDR3 bases: TGTGCCATCAGCAACTCTGGAAACACCATATATTTT.

The CDR3 spells CASSLTGTRETQYF. Written as DNA, the CDR3 is TGTGCCAGCAGCCTAACCGGGACTAGAGAGACCCAGTACTTC. The chain combines TRBV11-2 with TRBJ2-5; 8 bases match TRBD2. Unmatched junction bases numbered 6, after V lost 5 bases and J lost 4 bases. The CDR3 consists of 14 residues. Per the germline V gene, CDR1 is SGHAT and CDR2 is FQNNGV.